This TCR beta chain was documented in a study of post-analysis software for immune sequencing data. Study-wide results and caveats: The F measure placed samples prepared in the same batch into strongly shared clusters. TRBV segments more frequent in patients than in controls numbered several and included TRBV5-6, TRBV5-1 and TRBV20-1.

On this clonotype: Its antigen remains unknown.

V was shortened by 4 bases and J by 2 bases, with 15 bases between the two germline ends. Germline V gene data show CDR1 as MNHNS and CDR2 as SASEGT. The CDR3 extends over 15 amino acids. TCR beta cDNA libraries included unique molecular identifiers. TCRdb passed the PCR reads through MiXCR, listing each CDR3 protein once. This repertoire shows some 800,000 distinct CDR3 sequences, around 45% found once; its top ten account for roughly 4.9%. The specimen sequenced was blood. This clonotype was sampled from a girl between 10 and 17 years old with multiple sclerosis. The gene calls are TRBV6-1 and TRBJ2-7, with D perhaps matching TRBD1 (6 bases). The chain's CDR3 is CASSVLQGNTYEQYF. The CDR3 nucleotides are TGTGCCAGCAGTGTGCTACAGGGAAATACCTACGAGCAGTACTTC.